The T cell receptor beta chain under discussion was sequenced for a study of T cell changes during pregnancy in multiple sclerosis. Method: immunoSEQ multiplex PCR; TCRdb's copy keeps in-frame clones and lacks some. The sample lists approximately 50,000 clones, about nine tenths occurring once. The junction had 4 bases not matched to a gene; V was cut back by 5 bases and J by 6 bases. This CDR3 has 15 residues. CDR1 is SGHAT and CDR2 is FQDESV in the germline V gene (reference sequence). In this sample, this clone turned up once. V and J are TRBV11-1 and TRBJ2-1; 13 bases align to TRBD2. This receptor was obtained from a female donor with multiple sclerosis, enrolled in a pregnancy study. The sequencing here drew on CD4+ T cells from peripheral blood mononuclear cells, taken after pregnancy. DNA of the CDR3: TGTGCCAGCAGCCCCCGGACTAGCGGGAGCAATGAGCAGTTCTTC. Its translation: CASSPRTSGSNEQFF.